The 8 T cell receptor beta chains below all came from one sample that was sequenced in a study of blood T cell repertoires in COVID-19. Using immunoSEQ multiplex PCR, the repertoire was profiled, and TCRdb retains in-frame clones only, with some absent. The repertoire holds some 180,000 clones, about 86% seen once, with 20% to 25% in the top ten. The sample was PBMCs or T cells enriched from blood (not recorded which). Receptors were obtained from a woman between 35 and 50 years old in a cohort exposed to, infected with or recovered from COVID-19 (not recorded which).

V gene TRBV5-1 combines with J gene TRBJ1-6; no clear D gene. This CDR3 is built from 14 residues. Germline CDR1 SGHRS, CDR2 YFSETQ. Deletions cut 2 bases from V and 7 bases from J, with 10 bases between. CDR3 in amino acids: CASSLGGLNSPLHF. In DNA form, the CDR3 reads TGCGCCAGCAGCTTAGGCGGCCTCAATTCACCCCTCCACTTT.

This clone has only one observation. The chain carries TRBV5-1 and TRBJ1-2; D gene uncertain. From germline, CDR1 is SGHRS and CDR2 YFSETQ. Trimming shortened V by 0 bases and J by 2 bases, and 17 bases separated the two germline ends. The CDR3 extends over 17 amino acids. DNA for the CDR3: TGCGCCAGCAGCTTGGAGGTTGGGCGACACTTAAACTATGGCTACACCTTC. As protein: CASSLEVGRHLNYGYTF.

The chain recombines TRBV6-2 or TRBV6-3 with TRBJ2-5; perhaps TRBD1 as D (6 bases). Germline V gene data show CDR1 as MNHEY and CDR2 as SVGEGT. Trimming stripped 5 bases from V and 5 bases from J, with 21 bases between. This CDR3 comprises 16 residues. The CDR3 sequence: CASSRIRDMARETQYF. CDR3 DNA sequence: TGTGCCAGCAGTCGAATTAGGGACATGGCCCGTGAGACCCAGTACTTC.

The gene calls are TRBV5-6 and TRBJ1-5; D remains ambiguous. Trimming removed 0 bases at V and 4 bases at J, with 8 bases between. This CDR3 region has 14 residues. Germline CDR1 is SGHDT and CDR2 is YYEEEE. CDR3 bases: TGTGCCAGCAGCTTGGGAGGGCGGAATCAGCCCCAGCATTTT. Encoded protein: CASSLGGRNQPQHF.

To note about this clone: This same CDR3 is encoded by further DNA sequences in the sample. The chain couples TRBV19 to TRBJ1-1; 8 positions match TRBD1. The CDR3 is 14 residues long. The V gene end was trimmed by 5 bases and the J gene end by 2 bases; junction bases not matched to a gene: 4. Germline loops: CDR1 LNHDA, CDR2 SQIVND (reference sequence). The CDR3 region is CASSPGQGNTEAFF. CDR3 DNA sequence: TGTGCCAGTAGTCCCGGACAGGGAAACACTGAAGCTTTCTTT.

This chain's CDR3 is CASSHLRSGGSYEQYF. The CDR3, as DNA: TGTGCCAGCAGCCACCTAAGGTCCGGCGGGTCCTACGAGCAGTACTTC. The chain joins TRBV3-1 (or the pseudogene TRBV3-2) to TRBJ2-7; possibly TRBD2 for D (5 bases). This CDR3 contains 16 residues. CDR1 LGHDT and CDR2 YNNKEL come from the germline V gene (reference sequence). Trimming removed 3 bases from V and 1 base from J, with 16 bases in between.

There are a few counts of this clone. The rearrangement joins TRBV7-2 to TRBJ1-4, with D hard to call. The germline V and J ends were trimmed by 5 bases and 12 bases, with 22 bases remaining between them. Germline-derived CDR1 and CDR2 are SGHTA and FQGNSA. The CDR3 sequence is 15 residues long. The CDR3: CASSDRRKHNVELFF. CDR3 DNA: TGTGCCAGCAGCGATCGGAGGAAGCATAATGTCGAACTGTTTTTT.

This chain joins TRBV28 and TRBJ2-1; D is perhaps TRBD2 (5 bases). Between the trimmed V and J ends, which lost 4 bases and 9 bases, there was a span of 13 bases. The CDR3 totals 13 residues. Looked up from germline, CDR1 is MDHEN and CDR2 is SYDVKM. The CDR3 DNA is TGTGCCAGCAGTTGGGTCGGGGTTCCTGAGCAGTTCTTC. As protein: CASSWVGVPEQFF.